The present TCR beta chain was sequenced within a study of CD8+CD57+ T cells in acquired aplastic anemia. Study-level results: Patients and controls shared some 30 CD8+ CDR3 sequences.

Genomic DNA, the template, was used for profiling of the TCR beta VDJ and CDR3. MiXCR was run by TCRdb on the reads, yielding one entry per CDR3 protein. The sample holds more than 150,000 distinct CDR3 sequences; 40% to 50% are singletons and the top ten take approximately 9.7%. To note about this clonotype: The antigen is undetermined.

The authors sequenced patients whose flow cytometry had shown CD8+CD57+ cell expansion. As a group, the patients uniformly had severe acquired aplastic anemia. Germline V gene sequence: CDR1 SGDLS, CDR2 YYNGEE. V trimming: 1 base; J trimming: 5 bases; junction bases outside the gene matches: 3. The CDR3 has 14 amino acids. The clonotype was recovered from a human donor with aplastic anemia. The chain carries TRBV9 and TRBJ2-7; TRBD1 matches at 10 bases. The sequenced material came from sorted CD4+, CD8+, or CD8+CD57+ T cells (not recorded which) from PBMCs. The CDR3 DNA sequence: TGTGCCAGCAGCGTATGGGGGACAGGGGACGAGCAGTACTTC. Its translation: CASSVWGTGDEQYF.